The source of this T cell receptor (beta chain) is a study of T-cell reconstitution after alpha-beta-depleted transplantation in children. Points from the study as a whole: Several hundred rapidly expanded clones from non-depleted graft cells reportedly supplied alpha-beta T cells about two months post-transplant. TCRbeta diversity was high at day 60 in some patients (a result of surviving recipient T cells and thymic progenitors).

V lost 5 bases and J 2 bases, leaving 13 bases between the germline ends. This CDR3 is 14 amino acids long. Preparation of the TCRbeta library involved a method that used unique molecular identifiers. TCRdb re-called the PCR reads with MiXCR, one entry per CDR3 protein. The table records about a million distinct CDR3 sequences, 25% to 30% of them present only once. In this sample, this clonotype turned up a few times. The antigen is unknown. The TCR comes from a boy under three years old who had a stem cell transplant for SCID, so the T cells may come from the graft donor. This chain joins TRBV12-3 or TRBV12-4 and TRBJ2-7; no clear D gene. Specimen: PBMCs, mostly from graft donor cells, collected 360 days after TCRalphabeta/CD19-depleted stem cell transplant. Here the CDR3 DNA reads TGTGCCAGCAGTCCGCGGACGGACCCCTACGAGCAGTACTTC. Protein: CASSPRTDPYEQYF.